The rows below give T cell receptor beta chains drawn from one sample of a study of metastatic and nonmetastatic thyroid tumors. TCRdb re-called clones via MiXCR from the PCR reads. The data hold 15,000 to 20,000 clones, with 20% to 25% observed a single time. The sequencing sample was made of adjacent normal tissue. The receptors were sampled from a female donor with papillary thyroid cancer or a benign thyroid nodule (not recorded which). Some clones in this sample may be carry-over from other donors' samples. Each CDR3 is given with its conserved first and last residue. Fields, in order: J gene, V gene, clone size, D gene, CDR3 protein, CDR3 DNA. D genes are given only for firm matches. Some rows mark clone size as missing; the rest say once, few, many or name a class of expanded clone.

>TRBJ2-1|TRBV6-5|many|TRBD2
CASKQTSGAGSSYNEQFF
TGTGCCAGCAAGCAGACTAGCGGGGCAGGGTCCTCCTACAATGAGCAGTTCTTC
>TRBJ1-1|TRBV11-2|many|NA
CASSSLRGAGNTEAFF
TGTGCCAGCAGCTCCTTGCGGGGGGCGGGAAACACTGAAGCTTTCTTT
>TRBJ1-2|TRBV27|few|NA
CASSLRLGGYTF
TGTGCCAGCAGTTTGAGATTGGGCGGCTACACCTTC
>TRBJ1-6|TRBV6-5|few|NA
CASSLGVAPGAPLQF
NA
>TRBJ2-7|TRBV20-1|NA|TRBD1
CSARADRGREQYF
TGCAGTGCTAGAGCCGACAGGGGGCGAGAGCAGTACTTC
>TRBJ2-5|TRBV6-4|medium-sized|TRBD1
CASSAQTGGGETQYF
TGTGCCAGCAGTGCCCAGACAGGGGGCGGCGAGACCCAGTACTTC
>TRBJ1-4|TRBV29-1|many|TRBD1
CSVIRDRKGPEKLFF
TGCAGCGTGATCCGGGACAGAAAGGGCCCCGAAAAACTGTTTTTT
>TRBJ1-6|TRBV10-1|medium-sized|TRBD1
CASRGQGLYNSPLHF
TGCGCCAGCAGGGGACAGGGCCTCTATAATTCACCCCTCCACTTT
>TRBJ2-1|TRBV12-3/TRBV12-4|NA|TRBD2
CASTIGLAGANGQFF
TGTGCCAGCACCATCGGACTAGCTGGAGCAAATGGGCAGTTCTTT
>TRBJ2-3|TRBV20-1|many|TRBD2
CSASSLAGGRGDTQYF
TGCAGTGCTAGCTCACTAGCGGGAGGGCGCGGGGATACGCAGTATTTT
>TRBJ1-1|TRBV5-6|NA|TRBD1
CASSLDRGVTFF
TGTGCCAGCAGCTTGGACAGGGGGGTGACTTTCTTT
>TRBJ2-3|TRBV24-1|medium-sized|TRBD2
CATGPGGDTQYF
TGTGCCACTGGACCGGGGGGAGATACGCAGTATTTT
>TRBJ2-7|TRBV27|medium-sized|TRBD2
CASSNGLAPYEQYF
TGTGCCAGCAGTAATGGACTAGCGCCTTACGAGCAGTACTTC
>TRBJ2-1|TRBV6-6|NA|TRBD2
CASRGARTGTSVNEQFF
TGTGCCAGCAGGGGGGCCCGGACCGGGACTAGTGTCAATGAGCAGTTCTTC
>TRBJ2-7|TRBV11-2|many|NA
CASSPSDSFYEQYF
TGTGCCAGCAGCCCCTCGGACTCCTTCTACGAGCAGTACTTC
>TRBJ1-2|TRBV9|few|TRBD1
CASSEGDRLGDGYTF
TGTGCCAGCAGCGAGGGGGACAGGCTAGGGGATGGCTACACCTTC
>TRBJ2-1|TRBV11-3|many|NA
CASSLEGEVTTYNEQFF
TGTGCCAGCAGCTTAGAGGGGGAGGTTACAACCTACAATGAGCAGTTCTTC
>TRBJ2-1|TRBV9|many|NA
CASSVWTNNEQFF
TGTGCCAGCAGCGTATGGACCAACAATGAGCAGTTCTTC
>TRBJ1-1|TRBV6-1|medium-sized|NA
CASSVTGVFAFF
TGTGCCAGCAGTGTGACAGGTGTGTTCGCTTTCTTT
>TRBJ2-1|TRBV30|many|NA
CAWSVGPPYNEQFF
TGTGCCTGGAGTGTAGGACCTCCATACAATGAGCAGTTCTTC
>TRBJ1-3|TRBV15|many|NA
CATSRANSGNTIYF
TGTGCCACCAGCAGAGCCAACTCTGGAAACACCATATATTTT
>TRBJ2-1|TRBV9|many|NA
CASSVETRGNEQFF
TGTGCCAGCAGCGTAGAGACTAGAGGGAATGAGCAGTTCTTC
>TRBJ1-6|TRBV20-1|many|NA
CSARDRGSNSPLHF
TGCAGTGCTAGAGATCGGGGGTCTAATTCACCCCTCCACTTT
>TRBJ2-5|TRBV5-1|NA|NA
CASSSAWGQETQYF
TGCGCCAGCAGCTCGGCTTGGGGACAAGAGACCCAGTACTTC
>TRBJ2-1|TRBV20-1|many|NA
CSARTPLGNNEQFF
TGCAGTGCAAGGACCCCATTAGGGAACAATGAGCAGTTCTTC
>TRBJ1-1|TRBV6-1|NA|NA
CASMPLRGKHAQSFF
TGTGCCAGCATGCCCTTAAGGGGTAAACACGCTCAATCTTTCTTT
>TRBJ2-7|TRBV20-1|many|TRBD2
CSARTSGSYEQYF
TGCAGTGCTAGGACTAGCGGGAGTTACGAGCAGTACTTC
>TRBJ2-7|TRBV6-1|medium-sized|NA
CASSDPGRTPYEQYF
TGTGCCAGCAGTGACCCGGGACGAACCCCCTACGAGCAGTACTTC
>TRBJ1-5|TRBV20-1|NA|NA
CSAGTNANQPQHF
TGCAGTGCTGGGACCAACGCCAATCAGCCCCAGCATTTT
>TRBJ2-2|TRBV11-3|many|NA
CASSLQTNTGELFF
TGTGCCAGCAGCTTACAGACTAACACCGGGGAGCTGTTTTTT
>TRBJ2-5|TRBV7-8|NA|NA
CASSHDLIYQETQYF
TGTGCCAGCAGCCATGACCTGATTTACCAAGAGACCCAGTACTTC
>TRBJ2-1|TRBV3-1|many|NA
CASSLPYNEQFF
TGTGCCAGCAGCCTGCCATACAATGAGCAGTTCTTC
>TRBJ2-7|TRBV5-1|medium-sized|NA
CASSLDRQVYEQYF
TGCGCCAGCAGCTTGGATCGACAGGTCTACGAGCAGTACTTC
>TRBJ2-7|TRBV6-1|few|TRBD1
CASSQYGQVIVEQYF
TGTGCCAGCAGCCAATACGGACAGGTTATTGTCGAGCAGTACTTC
>TRBJ1-1|TRBV6-1|few|TRBD1
CASSRQGSTESFF
TGTGCCAGCAGTAGACAGGGATCGACTGAATCTTTCTTT
>TRBJ1-1|TRBV24-1|NA|TRBD1
CATIELRDRGTEAFF
TGTGCCACCATCGAGCTCCGGGACAGGGGGACTGAAGCTTTCTTT
>TRBJ2-5|TRBV29-1|few|NA
CNVYTSTKETRYF
TGCAACGTTTACACTAGTACCAAAGAGACCCGGTACTTC
>TRBJ1-2|TRBV28|few|NA
CASSLVSGLWGYTF
TGTGCCAGCAGTCTAGTTAGCGGGCTATGGGGCTACACCTTC
>TRBJ2-1|TRBV11-2|NA|TRBD1
CASSLLSETGCVRNEQFF
TGTGCCAGCAGCTTACTCTCCGAGACAGGGTGCGTTAGGAATGAGCAGTTCTTC
>TRBJ1-4|TRBV18|medium-sized|TRBD1
CASSPDRAREKLFF
TGTGCCAGCTCACCCGACAGGGCTCGGGAAAAACTGTTTTTT
>TRBJ1-5|TRBV15|many|NA
CATSSFGPQHF
TGTGCCACCAGCAGTTTCGGGCCCCAGCATTTT
>TRBJ2-7|TRBV6-1|NA|NA
CASSDPKGGAAYEQYF
TGTGCCAGCAGTGACCCCAAGGGGGGGGCCGCCTACGAGCAGTACTTC
>TRBJ2-1|TRBV27|medium-sized|NA
CASSLTSGRSPYNEQFF
TGTGCCAGCAGTTTAACGTCCGGGAGATCTCCCTACAATGAGCAGTTCTTC
>TRBJ2-7|TRBV24-1|few|TRBD1
CATSASGTGGREQYF
TGTGCCACCAGTGCTTCCGGGACAGGGGGAAGGGAGCAGTACTTC
>TRBJ2-7|TRBV15|medium-sized|NA
CATRRTGRGLYEQYF
TGTGCCACCAGACGGACGGGAAGGGGTCTCTACGAGCAGTACTTC
>TRBJ2-7|TRBV20-1|NA|TRBD2
CSARSRSGRIDEQYF
TGCAGTGCTAGGTCTCGTAGCGGGAGGATCGACGAGCAGTACTTC
>TRBJ2-7|TRBV6-1|medium-sized|NA
CASMGNDYEQYF
TGTGCCAGCATGGGGAATGACTACGAGCAGTACTTC
>TRBJ2-7|TRBV6-2/TRBV6-3|NA|NA
CASCDTGRTPYEKYF
TGTGCCAGCTGTGACACGGGACGAACCCCCTACGAGAAGTACTTC
>TRBJ1-4|TRBV5-1|NA|NA
CASSLVGNDATNEKLFF
TGCGCCAGCAGCTTAGTAGGGAATGACGCAACTAATGAAAAACTGTTTTTT
>TRBJ2-6|TRBV12-3/TRBV12-4|few|NA
CASSLEMGAGANVLTF
TGTGCCAGCAGTTTGGAGATGGGAGCTGGGGCCAACGTCCTGACTTTC
>TRBJ1-5|TRBV28|NA|NA
CASSFYQSNQPQHF
TGTGCCAGCAGTTTCTATCAGAGCAATCAGCCCCAGCATTTT
>TRBJ2-1|TRBV2|few|TRBD2
CGSSTSGRAINEKFF
TGTGGCAGCAGTACTAGCGGGAGGGCGATCAATGAGAAGTTCTTC
>TRBJ1-3|TRBV12-3/TRBV12-4|NA|NA
CASSPLLGNTIYF
TGTGCCAGCAGTCCATTACTTGGAAACACCATATATTTT
>TRBJ2-7|TRBV28|NA|NA
CASSPSWGYERYF
TGTGCCAGCAGTCCCTCGTGGGGCTACGAGCGGTACTTC
>TRBJ1-2|TRBV5-1|few|NA
CASRQDRDYGYTF
TGCGCCAGCAGACAGGACCGAGACTATGGCTACACCTTC
>TRBJ1-6|TRBV5-6|many|TRBD1
CASSRNRGSSYNSPLHF
TGTGCCAGCAGCCGTAACAGGGGAAGCTCCTATAATTCACCCCTCCACTTT
>TRBJ1-2|TRBV19|NA|NA
CASTRDGIGYTF
TGTGCCAGTACCAGGGACGGTATAGGCTACACCTTC